This TCR beta chain was observed in a study of T cells after yellow fever vaccination. Study as a whole: SMART-Seq v4 Ultra Low Input prepared libraries from low-cell fractions. Findings and limits, study-wide: Weaker overall was a secondary response that nonetheless peaked faster, on day 5 versus 15. Reappearance after the booster was observed for most primary-vaccination clones (about 95% CD4, over 70% CD8).

UMIs and a universal primer site were added when TCR cDNA was made by 5'RACE template switching. TCRdb called the 5' RACE reads again in MiXCR, with one record for every CDR3 protein. The table lists approximately 580,000 distinct CDR3 sequences, about 15% of them singletons. From germline, CDR1 is MGHRA and CDR2 YSYEKL. The J segment lost 8 bases and the V segment lost 2 bases, leaving 8 bases of the junction unmatched. The CDR3 has 16 amino acids. A word on this clonotype: The target antigen is unknown.

This receptor was identified in a man aged 18 to 29 who received the YFV17D yellow fever vaccine. The sequencing used PBMCs, collected 4 to 6 days after the first yellow fever vaccination. J is TRBJ2-3 and V is TRBV4-1, with 12 bases that match TRBD2. CDR3 loop: CASSQSSGGGPVTQYF. The CDR3 DNA is TGCGCCAGCAGCCAATCTAGCGGGGGGGGCCCGGTTACGCAGTATTTT.